These T cell receptor beta chains were read from a single sample in a study of shared clonotypes between healthy human individuals. The data were produced by immunoSEQ multiplex PCR, yet TCRdb's version contains in-frame clones alone and is incomplete. The sample has fewer than 1 million clones; roughly 96% are singletons. Input material: naive CD8+ T cells sorted from blood. Receptors originate from a man aged 30 to 39 in good health. Each CDR3 is given with its conserved first and last residue. Each record gives: D gene, V gene, J gene, CDR3 length, clone size, CDR3 protein, CDR3 DNA. The D gene is left open where the match is weak. A row's size may be missing; if present it is once, few, many or a size class.

NA	TRBV9	TRBJ2-5	13	NA	CASSVETEETQYF	TGTGCCAGCAGCGTAGAAACCGAAGAGACCCAGTACTTC
NA	TRBV19	TRBJ1-2	15	NA	CASFSPPQRNYGYTF	TGTGCCAGCTTCAGCCCGCCACAAAGAAACTATGGCTACACCTTC
TRBD2	TRBV19	TRBJ2-1	14	NA	CASSIGASGNEQFF	TGTGCCAGTAGTATAGGGGCTAGCGGAAATGAGCAGTTCTTC
NA	TRBV28	TRBJ2-5	14	NA	CASSIVAHQETQYF	TGTGCCAGCAGTATTGTGGCGCACCAAGAGACCCAGTACTTC
TRBD1	TRBV28	TRBJ1-1	12	NA	CATWGQLTEAFF	TGTGCCACCTGGGGACAGCTCACTGAAGCTTTCTTT
NA	TRBV11-2	TRBJ1-3	11	NA	CASSFGNTIYF	TGTGCCAGCAGCTTTGGAAACACCATATATTTT
TRBD2	TRBV28	TRBJ2-2	14	NA	CASNWREGTGELFF	TGTGCCAGCAACTGGCGGGAGGGCACCGGGGAGCTGTTTTTT
TRBD2	TRBV29-1	TRBJ2-7	14	NA	CSVQAGGRAKEQYF	TGCAGCGTTCAAGCTGGTGGGAGGGCGAAGGAGCAGTACTTC
NA	TRBV2	TRBJ1-1	17	NA	CASSEGFETRIFGEAFF	TGTGCCAGCAGTGAAGGGTTCGAGACAAGGATTTTTGGTGAAGCTTTCTTT
TRBD2	TRBV9	TRBJ2-3	15	NA	CASSSSGGDTDTQYF	TGTGCCAGCAGCTCTAGCGGAGGGGACACAGATACGCAGTATTTT
TRBD1	TRBV5-4	TRBJ1-1	14	NA	CASSPGGQRTEAFF	TGTGCCAGCAGCCCAGGGGGACAGCGGACTGAAGCTTTCTTT
NA	TRBV7-9	TRBJ2-1	13	NA	CASLGEVRNEQFF	TGTGCCAGCTTAGGGGAAGTGCGCAATGAGCAGTTCTTC
TRBD2	TRBV13	TRBJ2-7	19	NA	CASSSYVSSSGRLPYEQYF	TGTGCCAGCAGCAGTTACGTCTCGTCTAGCGGGAGGCTGCCCTACGAGCAGTACTTC
NA	TRBV5-4	TRBJ2-5	13	NA	CASSSLGSETQYF	TGTGCCAGCAGCTCACTCGGGAGCGAGACCCAGTACTTC
TRBD2	TRBV4-3	TRBJ2-5	14	NA	CASSQGTSRETQYF	TGCGCCAGCAGCCAAGGGACTAGCCGGGAGACCCAGTACTTC
NA	TRBV4-1	TRBJ2-7	14	NA	CASSQAYGTYEQYF	TGCGCCAGCAGCCAAGCCTACGGGACCTACGAGCAGTACTTC
TRBD1	TRBV7-9	TRBJ2-3	15	NA	CASSWGQGAPDTQYF	TGTGCCAGCAGCTGGGGACAGGGAGCCCCAGATACGCAGTATTTT
TRBD2	TRBV5-4	TRBJ2-7	16	NA	CASSLGPSGFSYEQYF	TGTGCCAGCAGCTTGGGCCCTAGCGGCTTCTCCTACGAGCAGTACTTC
TRBD1	TRBV18	TRBJ2-7	15	NA	CASSPLSQGNYEQYF	TGTGCCAGCTCACCACTTTCACAGGGGAATTACGAGCAGTACTTC
NA	TRBV19	TRBJ2-1	16	NA	CASKNSRLGSYNEQFF	TGTGCCAGTAAAAACAGCAGACTAGGCTCCTACAATGAGCAGTTCTTC
NA	TRBV5-1	TRBJ2-1	11	NA	CASSLYNEQFF	TGCGCCAGCAGCCTTTACAATGAGCAGTTCTTC
TRBD2	TRBV18	TRBJ2-7	19	NA	CASSPSVTGTSGNSYEQYF	TGTGCCAGCTCACCCAGTGTAACGGGGACTAGCGGAAACTCCTACGAGCAGTACTTC
NA	TRBV5-1	TRBJ1-1	18	NA	CASSSLIPTETMNTEAFF	TGCGCCAGCAGCTCTCTTATACCCACAGAGACCATGAACACTGAAGCTTTCTTT
TRBD2	TRBV2	TRBJ2-7	16	NA	CASRDHRGLAGNEQYF	TGTGCCAGCAGAGACCACCGCGGACTAGCGGGAAACGAGCAGTACTTC
TRBD2	TRBV5-5	TRBJ2-7	16	NA	CASSLEGTSGTYEQYF	TGTGCCAGCAGCTTGGAGGGGACTAGCGGAACCTACGAGCAGTACTTC
NA	TRBV5-1	TRBJ2-3	13	NA	CASRGLITDTQYF	TGCGCCAGCAGGGGACTTATCACAGATACGCAGTATTTT
NA	TRBV27	TRBJ1-2	12	NA	CASRGGVDGYTF	TGTGCCAGCAGAGGGGGGGTTGATGGCTACACCTTC
NA	TRBV27	TRBJ2-7	13	NA	CASSIREPYEQYF	TGTGCCAGCAGCATACGGGAGCCCTACGAGCAGTACTTC
TRBD1	TRBV7-2	TRBJ2-2	15	once	CASSLSGTGTGELFF	TGTGCCAGCAGCTTAAGTGGGACAGGAACCGGGGAGCTGTTTTTT
NA	TRBV27	TRBJ2-7	14	NA	CASSLQGTPYEQYF	TGTGCCAGCAGTTTACAGGGGACCCCCTACGAGCAGTACTTC
NA	TRBV6-5	TRBJ1-1	11	NA	CASSYRREAFF	TGTGCCAGCAGTTACAGGCGTGAAGCTTTCTTT
NA	TRBV6-4	TRBJ2-1	15	NA	CASSDGARGVNEQFF	TGTGCCAGCAGTGACGGGGCTAGAGGTGTAAATGAGCAGTTCTTC
NA	TRBV28	TRBJ2-7	13	NA	CASSSGLGSEQYF	TGTGCCAGCAGCTCTGGACTCGGGAGCGAGCAGTACTTC
NA	TRBV10-3	TRBJ2-2	12	once	CAISESTVELFF	TGTGCCATCAGTGAGTCGACTGTCGAGCTGTTTTTT
NA	TRBV27	TRBJ1-2	13	NA	CASAPGANYGYTF	TGTGCCAGCGCCCCGGGAGCTAACTATGGCTACACCTTC
TRBD2	TRBV6-1	TRBJ2-1	16	NA	CASSEWGLAGMNEQFF	TGTGCCAGCAGTGAATGGGGACTAGCGGGAATGAATGAGCAGTTCTTC
TRBD2	TRBV27	TRBJ2-1	15	NA	CASSLAGGTYNEQFF	TGTGCCAGCAGTTTAGCGGGAGGGACCTACAATGAGCAGTTCTTC
NA	TRBV15	TRBJ1-1	12	NA	CATSRQNTEAFF	TGTGCCACCAGCAGACAGAACACTGAAGCTTTCTTT
NA	TRBV7-9	TRBJ2-7	11	NA	CASGTGPSQYF	TGTGCCAGCGGCACGGGGCCTAGTCAGTACTTC
TRBD1	TRBV5-1	TRBJ2-7	14	NA	CASSPDRGLDEQYF	TGCGCCAGCAGCCCCGACAGGGGTCTTGACGAGCAGTACTTC
NA	TRBV7-9	TRBJ2-7	14	NA	CASSLEVRGREQYF	TGTGCCAGCAGCTTAGAAGTTAGGGGGAGGGAGCAGTACTTC
NA	TRBV6-5	TRBJ2-2	14	NA	CASSHGTPTGELFF	TGTGCCAGCAGCCACGGAACTCCCACCGGGGAGCTGTTTTTT
TRBD2	TRBV29-1	TRBJ2-7	14	once	CSVGGLAGGYEQYF	TGCAGCGTCGGTGGACTAGCGGGAGGCTACGAGCAGTACTTC
NA	TRBV9	TRBJ2-7	14	NA	CASSPRGGLYEQYF	TGTGCCAGCAGCCCGCGAGGGGGGCTCTACGAGCAGTACTTC
NA	TRBV14	TRBJ2-7	12	NA	CASSPWDGEQYF	TGTGCCAGCAGCCCCTGGGATGGGGAGCAGTACTTC
NA	TRBV7-9	TRBJ2-2	16	NA	CASSLVVTVGTGELFF	TGTGCCAGCAGCTTAGTCGTTACGGTGGGCACCGGGGAGCTGTTTTTT
NA	TRBV9	TRBJ1-2	13	NA	CASSVGTVDGYTF	TGTGCCAGCAGCGTAGGGACGGTTGATGGCTACACCTTC
NA	TRBV27	TRBJ2-7	16	NA	CASSFGGGGLSYEQYF	TGTGCCAGCAGTTTCGGTGGGGGGGGCCTATCCTACGAGCAGTACTTC
TRBD2	TRBV2	TRBJ2-5	14	NA	CARGLAEIQETQYF	TGTGCCAGGGGACTAGCGGAAATACAAGAGACCCAGTACTTC
TRBD1	TRBV28	TRBJ2-1	17	few	CASSLRSDRGRNNEQFF	TGTGCCAGCAGTTTAAGATCGGACAGGGGGCGCAATAATGAGCAGTTCTTC
NA	TRBV7-6	TRBJ2-1	15	NA	CASSLASGVVNEQFF	TGTGCCAGCAGCTTAGCATCCGGGGTGGTTAATGAGCAGTTCTTC
NA	TRBV4-1	TRBJ2-7	15	NA	CASSYRDGTSYEQYF	TGCGCCAGCAGCTACCGGGACGGGACATCCTACGAGCAGTACTTC